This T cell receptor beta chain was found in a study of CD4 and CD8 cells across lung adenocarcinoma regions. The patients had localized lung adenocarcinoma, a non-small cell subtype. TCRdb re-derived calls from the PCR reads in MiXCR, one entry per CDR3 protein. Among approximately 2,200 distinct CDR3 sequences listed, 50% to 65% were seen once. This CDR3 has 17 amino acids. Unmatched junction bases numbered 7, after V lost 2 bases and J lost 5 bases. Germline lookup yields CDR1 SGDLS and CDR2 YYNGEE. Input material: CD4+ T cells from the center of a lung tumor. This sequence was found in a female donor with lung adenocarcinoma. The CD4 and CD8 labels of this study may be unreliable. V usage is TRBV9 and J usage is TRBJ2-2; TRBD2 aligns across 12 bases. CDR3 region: CASSVATGLAGTGELFF. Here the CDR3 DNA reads TGTGCCAGCAGCGTCGCCACCGGACTAGCGGGAACCGGGGAGCTGTTTTTT.